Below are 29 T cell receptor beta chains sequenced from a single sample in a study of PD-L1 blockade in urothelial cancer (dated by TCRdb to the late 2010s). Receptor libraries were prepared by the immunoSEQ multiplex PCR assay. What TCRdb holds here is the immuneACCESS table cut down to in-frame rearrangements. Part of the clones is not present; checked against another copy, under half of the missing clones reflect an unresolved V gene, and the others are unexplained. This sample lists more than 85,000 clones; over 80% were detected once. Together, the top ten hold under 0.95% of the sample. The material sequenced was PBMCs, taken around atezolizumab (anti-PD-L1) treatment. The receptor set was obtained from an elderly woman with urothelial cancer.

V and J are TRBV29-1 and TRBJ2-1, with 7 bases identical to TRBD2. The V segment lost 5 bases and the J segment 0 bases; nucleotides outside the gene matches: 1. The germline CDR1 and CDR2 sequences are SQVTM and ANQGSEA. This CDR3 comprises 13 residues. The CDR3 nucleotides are TGCAGCGTTCAGCGGGGCTCCTACAATGAGCAGTTCTTC. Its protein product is CSVQRGSYNEQFF.

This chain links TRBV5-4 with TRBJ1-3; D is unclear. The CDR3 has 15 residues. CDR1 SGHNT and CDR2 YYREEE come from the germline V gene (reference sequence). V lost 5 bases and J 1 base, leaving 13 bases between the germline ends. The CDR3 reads CASSSSLGSGNTIYF. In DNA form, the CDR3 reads TGTGCCAGCAGTAGCAGTCTCGGATCTGGAAACACCATATATTTT.

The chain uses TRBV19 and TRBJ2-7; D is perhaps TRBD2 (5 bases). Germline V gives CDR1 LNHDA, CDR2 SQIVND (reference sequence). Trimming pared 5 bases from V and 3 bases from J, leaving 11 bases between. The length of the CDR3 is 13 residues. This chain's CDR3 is CASSLGLNYEQYF. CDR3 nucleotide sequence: TGTGCCAGTAGTCTTGGACTGAACTACGAGCAGTACTTC.

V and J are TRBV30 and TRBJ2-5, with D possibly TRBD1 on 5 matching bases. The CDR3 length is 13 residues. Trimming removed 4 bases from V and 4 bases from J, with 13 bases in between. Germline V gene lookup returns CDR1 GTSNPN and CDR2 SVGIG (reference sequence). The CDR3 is CAWNRDRGETQYF. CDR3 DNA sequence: TGTGCCTGGAACCGAGACAGAGGAGAGACCCAGTACTTC.

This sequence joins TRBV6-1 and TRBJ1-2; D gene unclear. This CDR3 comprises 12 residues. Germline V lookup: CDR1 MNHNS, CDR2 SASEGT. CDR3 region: CVHGGYGYGYTF. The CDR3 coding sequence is TGTGTTCATGGCGGGTATGGATATGGCTACACCTTC.

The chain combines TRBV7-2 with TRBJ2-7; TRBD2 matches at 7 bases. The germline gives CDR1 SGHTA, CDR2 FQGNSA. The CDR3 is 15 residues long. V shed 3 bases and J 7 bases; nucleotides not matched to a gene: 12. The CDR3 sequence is CASSLDGRSAEEQYF. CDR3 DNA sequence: TGTGCCAGCAGCTTGGACGGGAGGTCAGCGGAAGAGCAGTACTTC.

CDR3 protein: CASSEGGSSYNEQFF. CDR3 bases: TGTGCCAGCAGCGAGGGGGGGAGCTCCTACAATGAGCAGTTCTTC. The chain has TRBV9 and TRBJ2-1, with D perhaps TRBD2 (7 bases). CDR3 size: 15 residues. Germline V CDR1 and CDR2: SGDLS, YYNGEE. V was cut by 3 bases and J by 0 bases, with 10 bases left in between.

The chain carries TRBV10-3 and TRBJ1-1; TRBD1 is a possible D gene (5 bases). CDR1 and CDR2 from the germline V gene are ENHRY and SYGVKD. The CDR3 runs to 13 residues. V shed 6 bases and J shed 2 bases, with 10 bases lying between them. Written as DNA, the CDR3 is TGTGCCATCAGCCCGGGACTCAACACTGAAGCTTTCTTT. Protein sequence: CAISPGLNTEAFF.

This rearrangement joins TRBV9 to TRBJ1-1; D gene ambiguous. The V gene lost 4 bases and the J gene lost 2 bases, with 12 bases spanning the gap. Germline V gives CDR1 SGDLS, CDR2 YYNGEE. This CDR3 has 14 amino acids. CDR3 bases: TGTGCCAGCAGCCCTACCCCTACCAACACTGAAGCTTTCTTT. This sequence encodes CASSPTPTNTEAFF.

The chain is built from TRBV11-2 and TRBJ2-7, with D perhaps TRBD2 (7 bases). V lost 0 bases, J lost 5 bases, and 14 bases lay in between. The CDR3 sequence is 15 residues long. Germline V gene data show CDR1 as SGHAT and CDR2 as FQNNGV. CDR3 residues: CASSLDGGGGDEQYF. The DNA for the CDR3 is TGTGCCAGCAGCTTAGATGGGGGAGGGGGAGACGAGCAGTACTTC.

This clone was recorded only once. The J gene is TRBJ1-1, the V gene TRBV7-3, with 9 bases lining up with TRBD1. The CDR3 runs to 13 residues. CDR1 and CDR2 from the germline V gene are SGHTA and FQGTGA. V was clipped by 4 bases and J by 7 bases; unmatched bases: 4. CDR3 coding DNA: TGTGCCAGCAGCTGGACAGGGGAGGGTGAAGCTTTCTTT. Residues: CASSWTGEGEAFF.

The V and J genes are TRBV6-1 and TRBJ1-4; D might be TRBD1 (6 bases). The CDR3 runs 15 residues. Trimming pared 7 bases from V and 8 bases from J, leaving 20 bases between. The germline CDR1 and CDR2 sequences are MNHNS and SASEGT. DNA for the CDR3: TGTGCCAGCACCTCGAGGGGGTTGGGGGCAGAAAAACTGTTTTTT. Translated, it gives CASTSRGLGAEKLFF.

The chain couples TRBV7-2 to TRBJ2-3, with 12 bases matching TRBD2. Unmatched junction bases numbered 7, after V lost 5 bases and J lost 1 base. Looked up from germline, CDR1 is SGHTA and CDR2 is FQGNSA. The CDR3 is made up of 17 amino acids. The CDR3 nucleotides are TGTGCCAGCAGCCAAAAGACTAGCGGGAGAGGCACAGATACGCAGTATTTT. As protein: CASSQKTSGRGTDTQYF.

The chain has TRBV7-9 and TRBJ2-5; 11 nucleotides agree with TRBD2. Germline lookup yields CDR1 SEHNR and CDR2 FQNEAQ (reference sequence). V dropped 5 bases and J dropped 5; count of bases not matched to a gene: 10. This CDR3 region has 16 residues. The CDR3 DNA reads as TGTGCCAGCAGCCCACCGGGACTAGCGGAAGGGGAGACCCAGTACTTC. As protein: CASSPPGLAEGETQYF. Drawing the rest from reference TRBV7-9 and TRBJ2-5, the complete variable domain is DTGVSQNPRHKITKRGQNVTFRCDPISEHNRLYWYRQTLGQGPEFLTYFQNEAQLEKSRLLSDRFSAERPKGSFSTLEIQRTEQGDSAMYLCASSPPGLAEGETQYFGPGTRLLVL.

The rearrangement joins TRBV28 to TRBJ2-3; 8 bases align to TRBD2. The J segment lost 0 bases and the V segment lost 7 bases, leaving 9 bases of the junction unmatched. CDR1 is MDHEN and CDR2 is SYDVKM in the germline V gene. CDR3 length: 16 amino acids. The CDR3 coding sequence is TGTGCCAGCAAGGCTAGCGGGTGGAGTAGCACAGATACGCAGTATTTT. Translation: CASKASGWSSTDTQYF.

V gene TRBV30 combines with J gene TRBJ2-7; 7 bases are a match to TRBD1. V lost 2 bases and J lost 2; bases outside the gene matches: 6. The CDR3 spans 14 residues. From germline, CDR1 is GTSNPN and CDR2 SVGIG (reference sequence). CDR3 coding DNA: TGTGCCTGGAGTAGACAGGGTATCACCTACGAGCAGTACTTC. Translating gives CAWSRQGITYEQYF.

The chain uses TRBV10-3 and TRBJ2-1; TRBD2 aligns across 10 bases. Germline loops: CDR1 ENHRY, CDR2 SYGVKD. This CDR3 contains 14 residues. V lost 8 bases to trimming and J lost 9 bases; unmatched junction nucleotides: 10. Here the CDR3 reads CAIQGLASGSEQFF. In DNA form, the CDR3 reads TGTGCCATCCAGGGACTAGCGAGCGGGAGTGAGCAGTTCTTC.

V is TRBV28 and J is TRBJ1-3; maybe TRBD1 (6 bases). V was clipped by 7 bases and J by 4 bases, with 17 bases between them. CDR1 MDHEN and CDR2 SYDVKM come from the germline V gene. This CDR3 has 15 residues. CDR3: CASTMGAWGGNTIYF. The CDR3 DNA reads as TGTGCCAGCACCATGGGGGCTTGGGGGGGAAACACCATATATTTT.

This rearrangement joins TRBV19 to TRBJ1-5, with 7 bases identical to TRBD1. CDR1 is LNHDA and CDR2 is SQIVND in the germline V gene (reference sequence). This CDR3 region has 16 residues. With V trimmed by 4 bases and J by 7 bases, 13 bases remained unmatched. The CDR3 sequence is CASSTIGQVGKQPQHF. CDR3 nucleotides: TGTGCCAGTAGTACAATAGGACAGGTCGGGAAACAGCCCCAGCATTTT.

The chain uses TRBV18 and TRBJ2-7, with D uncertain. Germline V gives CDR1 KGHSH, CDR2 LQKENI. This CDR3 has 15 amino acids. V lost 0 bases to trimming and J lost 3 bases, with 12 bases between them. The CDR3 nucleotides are TGTGCCAGCTCACCACCCGTATCCCTAGTCTACGAGCAGTACTTC. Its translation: CASSPPVSLVYEQYF.

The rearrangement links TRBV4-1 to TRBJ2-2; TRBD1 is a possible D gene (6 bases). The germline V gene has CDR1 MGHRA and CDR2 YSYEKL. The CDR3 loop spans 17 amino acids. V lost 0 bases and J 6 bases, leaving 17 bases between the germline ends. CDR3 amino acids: CASSQDGWGRRSGELFF. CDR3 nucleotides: TGCGCCAGCAGCCAAGATGGATGGGGGCGCAGGTCCGGGGAGCTGTTTTTT.

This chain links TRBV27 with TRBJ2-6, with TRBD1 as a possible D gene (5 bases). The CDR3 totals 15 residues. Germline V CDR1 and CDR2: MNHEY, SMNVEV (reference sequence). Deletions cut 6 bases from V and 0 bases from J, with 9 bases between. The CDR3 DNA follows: TGTGCCAGCAGCAGACAGAGCTCTGGGGCCAACGTCCTGACTTTC. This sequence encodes CASSRQSSGANVLTF.

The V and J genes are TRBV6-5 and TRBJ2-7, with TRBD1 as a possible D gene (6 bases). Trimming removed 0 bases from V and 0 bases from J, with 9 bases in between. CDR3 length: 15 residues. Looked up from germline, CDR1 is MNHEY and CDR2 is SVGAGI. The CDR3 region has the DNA TGTGCCAGCAGTTACTCGCAGGGGATCTCCTACGAGCAGTACTTC. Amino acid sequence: CASSYSQGISYEQYF.

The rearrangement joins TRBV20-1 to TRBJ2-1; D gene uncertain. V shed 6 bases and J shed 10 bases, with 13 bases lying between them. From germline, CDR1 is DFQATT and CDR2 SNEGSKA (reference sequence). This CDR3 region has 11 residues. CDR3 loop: CSATLGLEQFF. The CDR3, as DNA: TGCAGTGCGACCTTGGGCCTCGAGCAGTTCTTC.

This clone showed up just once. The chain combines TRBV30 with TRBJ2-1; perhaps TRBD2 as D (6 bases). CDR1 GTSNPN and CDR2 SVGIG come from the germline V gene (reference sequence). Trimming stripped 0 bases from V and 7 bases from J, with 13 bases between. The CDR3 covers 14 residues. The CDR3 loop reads CAWSVGAGLNEQFF. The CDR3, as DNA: TGTGCCTGGAGTGTCGGGGCGGGACTGAATGAGCAGTTCTTC. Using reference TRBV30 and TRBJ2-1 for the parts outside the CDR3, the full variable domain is SQTIHQWPATLVQPVGSPLSLECTVEGTSNPNLYWYRQAAGRGLQLLFYSVGIGQISSEVPQNLSASRPQDRQFILSSKKLLLSDSGFYLCAWSVGAGLNEQFFGPGTRLTVL.

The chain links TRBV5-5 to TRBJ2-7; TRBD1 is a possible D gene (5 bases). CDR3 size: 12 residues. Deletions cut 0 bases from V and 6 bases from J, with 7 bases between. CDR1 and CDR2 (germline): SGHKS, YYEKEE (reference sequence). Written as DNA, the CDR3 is TGTGCCAGCAGCTTGGGGGGCGGCGAGCAGTACTTC. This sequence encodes CASSLGGGEQYF.

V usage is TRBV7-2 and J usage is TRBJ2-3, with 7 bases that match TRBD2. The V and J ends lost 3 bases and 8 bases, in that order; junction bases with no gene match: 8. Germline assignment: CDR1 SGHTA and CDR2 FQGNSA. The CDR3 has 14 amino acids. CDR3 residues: CASSFGLVGGTQYF. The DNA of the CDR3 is TGTGCCAGCAGCTTTGGACTAGTAGGCGGTACGCAGTATTTT.

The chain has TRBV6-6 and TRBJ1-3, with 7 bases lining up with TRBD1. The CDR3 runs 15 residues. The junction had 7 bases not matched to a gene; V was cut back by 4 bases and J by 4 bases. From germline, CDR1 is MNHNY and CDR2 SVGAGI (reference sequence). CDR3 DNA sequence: TGTGCCAGCAGTTCGGGACAGTCGGGCGGAAACACCATATATTTT. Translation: CASSSGQSGGNTIYF.

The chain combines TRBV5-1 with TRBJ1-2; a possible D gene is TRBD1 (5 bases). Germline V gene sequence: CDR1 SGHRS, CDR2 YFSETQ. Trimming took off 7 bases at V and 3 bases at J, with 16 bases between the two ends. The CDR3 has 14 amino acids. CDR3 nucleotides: TGCGCCAGCGAGGCTGGGGCGTCGTACTATGGCTACACCTTC. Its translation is CASEAGASYYGYTF.